These 32 T cell receptor beta chains came from one sample sequenced in a study of blood T cell repertoires in COVID-19. The table came from immunoSEQ multiplex PCR; TCRdb's copy has only in-frame clones and leaves some out. In the table there are about 130,000 clones, around 86% of which are singletons. The sequencing input was peripheral blood. The receptors were sampled from a man aged 60 to 69 with acute or convalescent COVID-19.

This rearrangement joins TRBV5-6 to TRBJ1-1; 7 positions agree with TRBD1. From germline, CDR1 is SGHDT and CDR2 YYEEEE. There are 12 residues in the CDR3. V trimming: 4 bases; J trimming: 10 bases; junction bases outside the gene matches: 7. The CDR3 loop reads CASSRGDSRAFF. The CDR3 DNA reads TGTGCCAGCAGCCGCGGGGACAGCCGAGCTTTCTTT.

A few counts support this clone. The chain has TRBV2 and TRBJ1-6; 7 bases are a match to TRBD1. CDR1 is SNHLY and CDR2 is FYNNEI in the germline V gene. Trimming at V came to 6 bases and at J to 10 bases, leaving 15 bases not matched to a gene. The CDR3 has 16 residues. The CDR3 DNA sequence: TGTGCCAGCAGCCCAACGACAGGGCGCATTTCCTCACCCCTCCACTTT. Translation: CASSPTTGRISSPLHF. The whole variable domain, remainder taken from reference TRBV2 and TRBJ1-6, is EPEVTQTPSHQVTQMGQEVILRCVPISNHLYFYWYRQILGQKVEFLVSFYNNEISEKSEIFDDQFSVERPDGSNFTLKIRSTKLEDSAMYFCASSPTTGRISSPLHFGNGTRLTVT.

The V and J genes are TRBV2 and TRBJ2-1; D call uncertain. Germline-derived CDR1 and CDR2 are SNHLY and FYNNEI. This CDR3 is built from 16 residues. Trimming took 3 bases from V and 0 from J, leaving 12 bases between them. The chain's CDR3 is CASSDSEASSYNEQFF. The CDR3, as DNA: TGTGCCAGCAGTGATTCCGAGGCTAGCTCCTACAATGAGCAGTTCTTC.

The chain employs TRBV10-3 and TRBJ2-3; no firm D call. Germline CDR1 and CDR2: ENHRY and SYGVKD. Trimming pared 2 bases from V and 4 bases from J, leaving 4 bases between. CDR3 size: 12 residues. CDR3 nucleotides: TGTGCCATCAGTGAGCTAGCAGATACGCAGTATTTT. It is translated as CAISELADTQYF.

The V gene is TRBV5-1, the J gene TRBJ1-4; 7 nucleotides align to TRBD1. The junction had 6 bases not matched to a gene; V was cut back by 4 bases and J by 6 bases. The CDR3 covers 14 residues. Germline loops: CDR1 SGHRS, CDR2 YFSETQ. CDR3 nucleotide sequence: TGCGCCAGCAGCGAAGGGACAGCGTATGAAAAACTGTTTTTT. It translates to CASSEGTAYEKLFF.

The V and J genes are TRBV4-1 and TRBJ1-5; D is unclear. Germline CDR1 reads MGHRA; CDR2 reads YSYEKL. The CDR3 totals 13 residues. V was pared by 0 bases and J by 16 bases, with 16 bases between. The DNA for the CDR3 is TGCGCCAGCAGCCAAGAGAGAGGGCTAGCAGAACATTTT. Amino acids: CASSQERGLAEHF.

This chain connects TRBV10-1 to TRBJ1-3, with D perhaps matching TRBD1 (6 bases). The CDR3 length is 16 residues. Per the germline V gene, CDR1 is WNHNN and CDR2 is SYGVQD (reference sequence). Deletions cut 4 bases from V and 0 bases from J, with 13 bases between. The DNA of the CDR3 is TGCGCCAGCAGTGCGATCCAGGGGATCTCTGGAAACACCATATATTTT. Translated, it gives CASSAIQGISGNTIYF.

V and J are TRBV12-3 or TRBV12-4 and TRBJ1-5; D is undetermined. Trimming took 2 bases from V and 7 from J, leaving 9 bases between them. The CDR3 loop spans 13 amino acids. CDR3 in amino acids: CASSLLQQQPQHF. For the CDR3, the DNA is TGTGCCAGCAGTTTATTACAGCAACAGCCCCAGCATTTT.

This clone was found a few times. The chain links TRBV18 to TRBJ2-7, with D possibly being TRBD1 (6 bases). CDR3 length: 15 amino acids. Germline V gene lookup returns CDR1 KGHSH and CDR2 LQKENI. V was clipped by 2 bases and J by 6 bases, with 17 bases between them. The CDR3 loop reads CASSPVQQGSSEQYF. Written as DNA, the CDR3 is TGTGCCAGCTCACCAGTACAGCAGGGGTCGAGCGAGCAGTACTTC.

The chain uses TRBV6-5 and TRBJ2-7, with TRBD2 identical over 8 bases. The CDR3 has 14 residues. Trimming at V came to 6 bases and at J to 0 bases, leaving 4 bases not matched to a gene. Germline assignment: CDR1 MNHEY and CDR2 SVGAGI. The CDR3 loop is CASRVAGSSYEQYF. As DNA, the CDR3 is TGTGCCAGCAGGGTAGCGGGAAGCTCCTACGAGCAGTACTTC.

This chain joins TRBV3-1 (or the pseudogene TRBV3-2) and TRBJ2-1; 8 bases are a match to TRBD1. Germline V CDR1 and CDR2: LGHDT, YNNKEL (reference sequence). This CDR3 has 14 residues. Trimming took 3 bases from V and 8 from J; bases not matched to a gene: 6. The CDR3 DNA is TGTGCCAGCAGCCAGACACAGGGGGTGCATGAGCAGTTCTTC. Amino acids: CASSQTQGVHEQFF.

This clone has a single count. This rearrangement joins TRBV18 to TRBJ2-3; D unresolved. Looked up from germline, CDR1 is KGHSH and CDR2 is LQKENI. The V gene lost 5 bases and the J gene lost 4 bases, with 16 bases spanning the gap. This CDR3 is built from 15 residues. CDR3 sequence reads: CASSGTARRPDTQYF. Written as DNA, the CDR3 is TGTGCCAGCTCAGGCACAGCTCGCCGGCCAGATACGCAGTATTTT.

CDR3 bases: TGTGCCAGCAGCTCCCTTGGGACAGGTGGAACCTACGAGCAGTACTTC. Translated: CASSSLGTGGTYEQYF. The V gene is TRBV11-1, the J gene TRBJ2-7; TRBD1 aligns across 8 bases. The ends lost 4 bases at V and 2 bases at J; junction bases unmatched: 10. CDR3 length: 16 amino acids. Germline V gene data show CDR1 as SGHAT and CDR2 as FQDESV (reference sequence).

The chain couples TRBV15 to TRBJ2-3; 7 bases are shared with TRBD1. The CDR3 extends over 16 amino acids. The V segment lost 5 bases and the J segment 2 bases; nucleotides outside the gene matches: 10. Germline V gene sequence: CDR1 LNHNV, CDR2 YYDKDF (reference sequence). The CDR3 sequence: CATSGTHRGATDTQYF. The DNA of the CDR3 is TGTGCCACCAGCGGAACCCACAGGGGAGCCACAGATACGCAGTATTTT.

The rearrangement uses TRBV19 and TRBJ2-1, with D tentatively TRBD1 (6 bases). The CDR3 runs to 15 residues. In germline, CDR1 is LNHDA, CDR2 SQIVND (reference sequence). Trimming took off 7 bases at V and 3 bases at J, with 16 bases between the two ends. CDR3 amino acids: CASTPRDMFYNEQFF. CDR3 coding DNA: TGTGCCAGTACCCCCCGGGACATGTTCTACAATGAGCAGTTCTTC.

The CDR3 DNA follows: TGTGCCACCAGTGACCGAGACGGAACAGGGGGCGGAAACATTCAGTACTTC. Translation: CATSDRDGTGGGNIQYF. V usage is TRBV24-1 and J usage is TRBJ2-4; 9 bases are shared with TRBD1. The V gene's germline CDR1 is KGHDR and CDR2 SFDVKD. V was clipped by 4 bases and J by 6 bases; unmatched bases: 12. CDR3 length equals 17 residues.

This chain connects TRBV4-1 to TRBJ2-7, with a tentative D call TRBD1 (6 bases). Trimming pared 1 base from V and 0 bases from J, leaving 13 bases between. This CDR3 contains 16 residues. Germline CDR1 and CDR2: MGHRA and YSYEKL. CDR3 DNA: TGCGCCAGCAGCCAAGGGATGGACAGCAACTCCTACGAGCAGTACTTC. Encoded protein: CASSQGMDSNSYEQYF.

This clone was seen a single time. The V gene is TRBV5-1, the J gene TRBJ1-3; 9 bases are a match to TRBD1. Germline values: CDR1 SGHRS, CDR2 YFSETQ. This CDR3 is 17 amino acids long. V lost 2 bases and J lost 0; bases outside the gene matches: 6. In DNA, the CDR3 is TGCGCCAGCAGCTTTTCGGGACAGGGAGGCTCTGGAAACACCATATATTTT. This sequence encodes CASSFSGQGGSGNTIYF.

The CDR3 spells CASSQAYGYTF. The CDR3 region has the DNA TGTGCCAGCAGCCAGGCATATGGCTACACCTTC. The chain links TRBV3-1 (or the pseudogene TRBV3-2) to TRBJ1-2, with D uncertain. V was shortened by 3 bases and J by 5 bases, with 4 bases between the two germline ends. This CDR3 has 11 residues. CDR1 is LGHDT, CDR2 YNNKEL, per germline (reference sequence).

The chain recombines TRBV29-1 with TRBJ1-1, with 10 bases identical to TRBD1. This CDR3 region has 15 residues. Germline V CDR1 and CDR2: SQVTM, ANQGSEA. With V trimmed by 5 bases and J by 1 base, 7 bases remained unmatched. The CDR3 nucleotides are TGCAGCGTTTCCCGGGACAGGGGTCGGAACACTGAAGCTTTCTTT. This sequence encodes CSVSRDRGRNTEAFF.

This sequence joins TRBV27 and TRBJ2-7; 12 nucleotides line up with TRBD2. Germline V lookup: CDR1 MNHEY, CDR2 SMNVEV (reference sequence). After removal of 0 bases from V and 4 bases from J, the junction contained 13 bases not matched to a gene. The CDR3 contains 19 residues. The CDR3 reads CASSLSPRASGRVAYEQYF. As DNA, the CDR3 is TGTGCCAGCAGTTTATCCCCCCGGGCTAGCGGGAGGGTTGCATACGAGCAGTACTTC.

The chain employs TRBV11-2 and TRBJ1-2, with 10 bases aligning to TRBD1. V shed 4 bases and J 4 bases; nucleotides not matched to a gene: 9. CDR1 SGHAT and CDR2 FQNNGV come from the germline V gene. This CDR3 is 16 amino acids long. The CDR3 protein is CASSSLRDRGIYGYTF. The CDR3 nucleotides are TGTGCCAGCAGCTCCCTCCGGGACAGGGGCATCTATGGCTACACCTTC.

The chain carries TRBV19 and TRBJ1-1, with 10 bases that match TRBD1. V lost 1 base to trimming and J lost 4 bases; unmatched junction nucleotides: 6. This CDR3 has 16 residues. In germline, CDR1 is LNHDA, CDR2 SQIVND (reference sequence). The CDR3 DNA is TGTGCCAGTAGTATAGGACAGGGGGCGGGAGGCACTGAAGCTTTCTTT. Protein: CASSIGQGAGGTEAFF.

The J gene is TRBJ2-7, the V gene TRBV29-1; D is ambiguous. In germline, CDR1 is SQVTM, CDR2 ANQGSEA. CDR3 length: 13 residues. Trimming stripped 1 base from V and 4 bases from J, with 11 bases between. The CDR3: CSVEGLSRYEQYF. The CDR3, as DNA: TGCAGCGTTGAAGGGTTGTCGAGGTACGAGCAGTACTTC.

The chain carries TRBV30 and TRBJ2-3, with 7 nucleotides matching TRBD2. V trimming: 4 bases; J trimming: 1 base; junction bases outside the gene matches: 5. The germline V gene encodes CDR1 GTSNPN and CDR2 SVGIG (reference sequence). CDR3 length: 14 residues. The CDR3 spells CAWNPSGGTDTQYF. The DNA of the CDR3 is TGTGCCTGGAACCCCAGCGGGGGCACAGATACGCAGTATTTT.

The chain has TRBV12-2 and TRBJ1-2; the table calls TRBD1, which could not be checked here. TRBV12-2 is a pseudogene. CDR3 size: 15 residues. This CDR3 is CASRLGRDRGKGYTF. CDR3 nucleotide sequence: TGTGCAAGTCGCTTAGGCCGGGACAGGGGAAAGGGCTACACCTTC.

The sample holds a few counts of this clone. Other DNA sequences from this sample encode an identical CDR3 as well. CDR3 DNA sequence: TGTGCCAGCAGTTCCGGGACTGTCTACGAGCAGTACTTC. Translated: CASSSGTVYEQYF. The chain carries TRBV28 and TRBJ2-7; maybe TRBD2 (6 bases). This CDR3 is built from 13 residues. CDR1 is MDHEN and CDR2 is SYDVKM in the germline V gene. Trimming shortened V by 4 bases and J by 3 bases, and 10 bases separated the two germline ends.

The gene calls are TRBV11-2 and TRBJ2-1; 9 nucleotides align to TRBD2. Germline assignment: CDR1 SGHAT and CDR2 FQNNGV. The CDR3 is made up of 16 amino acids. J lost 2 bases, V lost 5 bases, and 7 bases had no gene match. Here the CDR3 DNA reads TGTGCCAGCAGCCCTCGACTAGCGGTCGCCTACAATGAGCAGTTCTTC. It encodes CASSPRLAVAYNEQFF.

The chain carries TRBV2 and TRBJ1-1; possible D gene TRBD1, 6 bases. From germline, CDR1 is SNHLY and CDR2 FYNNEI. The CDR3 runs to 13 residues. V was clipped by 7 bases and J by 1 base, with 10 bases between them. DNA of the CDR3: TGTGCCAGCAAGGGGGATTGGAACACTGAAGCTTTCTTT. As protein: CASKGDWNTEAFF.

CDR3 bases: TGTGCCAGCAGCCCGACAGGGGGCGGGTACAATGAGCAGTTCTTC. Translating it yields CASSPTGGGYNEQFF. The chain recombines TRBV7-3 with TRBJ2-1; TRBD1 matches at 10 bases. CDR1 is SGHTA and CDR2 is FQGTGA in the germline V gene. V lost 5 bases, J lost 4 bases, and 5 bases stayed unmatched. The CDR3 extends over 15 amino acids.

The chain has TRBV27 and TRBJ2-2; 7 positions agree with TRBD2. This CDR3 comprises 15 residues. Germline trimming cut 6 bases from V and 6 bases from J; bases unmatched to any gene: 10. CDR1 MNHEY and CDR2 SMNVEV come from the germline V gene (reference sequence). CDR3 protein: CASSRLTSPSGELFF. The CDR3 bases are TGTGCCAGCAGCCGCCTGACTAGCCCCTCCGGGGAGCTGTTTTTT.

The rearrangement joins TRBV7-3 to TRBJ1-3; D is uncertain. The V end was cut by 5 bases, the J end by 7 bases, with 18 bases between. Germline-derived CDR1 and CDR2 are SGHTA and FQGTGA. The CDR3 runs to 15 residues. The CDR3 DNA is TGTGCCAGCAGCCTACTACTAGGACGGATGAACACCATATATTTT. Amino acid sequence: CASSLLLGRMNTIYF.